This T cell receptor beta chain was recovered during a study of T cell responses to AZD1222 COVID-19 vaccine. Notes on this clone: Its antigen is not identified.

CDR3 size: 17 residues. Germline loops: CDR1 SGDLS, CDR2 YYNGEE. V gave up 3 bases and J gave up 3 bases, with 20 bases separating them. Study-level results: Spike-specific TCR repertoires showed rising breadth and depth after two AZD1222 doses. The donor cohort was predominantly white British with a female majority, and clonal diversity may have been underestimated. Repertoire collection took place solely once the T cell response had peaked. Nearly half of spike-specific TCRs reportedly target unmutated variant regions.

Profiled with immunoSEQ multiplex PCR; TCRdb holds only in-frame clones, not every one. The table records 130,000 or so clones, approximately 93% of them present only once. The chain is built from TRBV9 and TRBJ2-3, with D perhaps being TRBD1 or TRBD2 (5 bases each). The starting material was peripheral blood, obtained on day 0 of MenACWY control vaccination. The sequence came from an adult in good health. The CDR3 is CASSGLGAWSPTDTQYF. As DNA, the CDR3 is TGTGCCAGCAGCGGCCTCGGGGCCTGGTCCCCTACAGATACGCAGTATTTT.